Below are 27 T cell receptor beta chains sequenced from a single sample in a study of CXCR3-negative and CXCR3-positive naive CD8 T cells. UMI labels and 5' RACE were used to prepare the TRB cDNA libraries. From the 5' RACE reads, TCRdb lists one entry per CDR3 protein and no DNA. The sample totals approximately 26,000 distinct CDR3 sequences. Sequencing was performed on naive CXCR3- CD8+ T cells from blood. Subset given: CD45RO-CCR7+CD27+CD95- naive CD8+ T cells lacking CXCR3 (TNR3-). These receptors came from a human donor in good health. Some clones in this sample may be carry-over from other donors' samples.

The chain carries TRBV7-9 and TRBJ2-1; TCRdb's D call, TRBD2, is unchecked because there is no DNA. This CDR3 comprises 16 residues. Looked up from germline, CDR1 is SEHNR and CDR2 is FQNEAQ (reference sequence). CDR3 protein: CASSLMGGEGHDEQFF.

The chain combines TRBV2 with TRBJ2-3; checking the TCRdb D call of TRBD2 is not possible without DNA. Germline CDR1 and CDR2: SNHLY and FYNNEI. The CDR3 loop spans 18 amino acids. CDR3 in amino acids: CASSEALGLAVSTDTQYF.

The rearrangement links TRBV28 to TRBJ2-3; TCRdb indicates TRBD2, and absent DNA this call remains unverified. The CDR3 length is 13 residues. Germline values: CDR1 MDHEN, CDR2 SYDVKM. This chain's CDR3 is CASRGLEADTQYF.

This chain uses TRBV5-5 with TRBJ2-1; the D call from TCRdb, TRBD2, cannot be confirmed without DNA. This CDR3 spans 17 amino acids. CDR1 is SGHKS and CDR2 is YYEKEE in the germline V gene (reference sequence). The CDR3 loop is CASRSRLAGGSYNEQFF. Full variable domain (missing parts from reference TRBV5-5 and TRBJ2-1): DAGVTQSPTHLIKTRGQQVTLRCSPISGHKSVSWYQQVLGQGPQFIFQYYEKEERGRGNFPDRFSARQFPNYSSELNVNALLLGDSALYLCASRSRLAGGSYNEQFFGPGTRLTVL.

The rearrangement joins TRBV29-1 to TRBJ2-2; TCRdb's assignment of TRBD1 cannot be checked, as there is no DNA. The germline V gene encodes CDR1 SQVTM and CDR2 ANQGSEA. The CDR3 runs to 14 residues. The CDR3 spells CSVEGQPNTGELFF.

The chain uses TRBV7-9 and TRBJ2-7; there is no DNA to check the TCRdb D call of TRBD2. Germline CDR1 SEHNR, CDR2 FQNEAQ (reference sequence). The CDR3 is made up of 17 amino acids. The CDR3 is CASSTLRTSGSSYEQYF.

The J gene is TRBJ1-5, the V gene TRBV5-1; the D gene TCRdb calls, TRBD1, cannot be checked with no DNA. CDR1 and CDR2 from the germline V gene are SGHRS and YFSETQ. CDR3 size: 15 residues. The CDR3 spells CASSPSDRDNQPQHF.

The genes are TRBV7-9 and TRBJ2-7; TCRdb's D call, TRBD1, is unchecked because there is no DNA. Germline CDR1 reads SEHNR; CDR2 reads FQNEAQ (reference sequence). The CDR3 runs 15 residues. CDR3 in amino acids: CASSPLGGRSYEQYF.

The chain is built from TRBV19 and TRBJ2-5. The CDR3 totals 13 residues. CDR1 LNHDA and CDR2 SQIVND come from the germline V gene (reference sequence). The CDR3 sequence is CASSFSLLETQYF.

This clonotype is identified as medium-sized from frequency. The chain employs TRBV29-1 and TRBJ1-1. Germline CDR1 SQVTM, CDR2 ANQGSEA. The CDR3 covers 12 residues. CDR3 sequence reads: CSARMANTEAFF.

The V call is TRBV28, the J call TRBJ2-7; TCRdb returns TRBD2, unconfirmable since there is no DNA. Germline CDR1 reads MDHEN; CDR2 reads SYDVKM. There are 16 residues in the CDR3. The CDR3 loop is CASSPYDLAGAYEQYF.

The CDR3 sequence is CSVFNGNTEAFF. The chain joins TRBV20-1 to TRBJ1-1. The germline V gene encodes CDR1 DFQATT and CDR2 SNEGSKA (reference sequence). This CDR3 has 12 amino acids.

V usage is TRBV14 and J usage is TRBJ2-1; TCRdb indicates TRBD1, and absent DNA this call remains unverified. CDR1 is SGHDN, CDR2 FVKESK, per germline. The CDR3 is made up of 16 amino acids. The CDR3 is CASSHPGQPSYNEQFF.

This chain uses TRBV7-6 with TRBJ2-7; there is no DNA to check the TCRdb D call of TRBD1. This CDR3 has 16 amino acids. The germline gives CDR1 SGHVS, CDR2 FNYEAQ. CDR3: CASSPSRAGGSYEQYF.

This chain joins TRBV28 and TRBJ2-3; the TRBD1 assignment by TCRdb is unverifiable without DNA. CDR3 size: 14 residues. Germline-derived CDR1 and CDR2 are MDHEN and SYDVKM. CDR3 region: CASSFSTGLDTQYF.

The rearrangement uses TRBV6-5 and TRBJ2-5. CDR3 length: 12 residues. Germline loops: CDR1 MNHEY, CDR2 SVGAGI. CDR3 protein: CASSQEARTQYF.

This CDR3 is CATSGGGGTVLYEQYF. V and J are TRBV15 and TRBJ2-7; the TCRdb D gene call, TRBD1, has no DNA to confirm it. Germline CDR1 LNHNV, CDR2 YYDKDF (reference sequence). This CDR3 comprises 16 residues.

This chain connects TRBV18 to TRBJ2-7; the TRBD2 assignment by TCRdb is unverifiable without DNA. The CDR3 has 15 amino acids. Germline loops: CDR1 KGHSH, CDR2 LQKENI. This CDR3 is CASSPRGINSYEQYF.

The chain links TRBV3-1 to TRBJ2-7; the TCRdb call, TRBD2, lacks DNA for checking. The CDR3 loop spans 18 amino acids. Germline lookup yields CDR1 LGHDT and CDR2 YNNKEL (reference sequence). The CDR3 protein is CASSQPSVASGIPYEQYF.

The chain employs TRBV9 and TRBJ1-2; TCRdb designates TRBD1, a call that cannot be tested without DNA. Germline CDR1 SGDLS, CDR2 YYNGEE. This CDR3 has 15 residues. CDR3 sequence: CASSGNRGLGYGYTF.

This CDR3 is CASSGGPSSFNQPQHF. This chain links TRBV7-9 with TRBJ1-5; the TCRdb D gene call, TRBD1, has no DNA to confirm it. The CDR3 loop spans 16 amino acids. CDR1 is SEHNR and CDR2 is FQNEAQ in the germline V gene (reference sequence).

CDR3 protein: CASTTQVIAKNIQYF. The chain carries TRBV28 and TRBJ2-4. Germline CDR1 MDHEN, CDR2 SYDVKM. The CDR3 spans 15 residues.

The genes are TRBV27 and TRBJ1-1; without DNA, the TCRdb call of TRBD1 cannot be checked. In germline, CDR1 is MNHEY, CDR2 SMNVEV (reference sequence). This CDR3 comprises 15 residues. The CDR3 is CTSSLSTAKRERAFF.

This clonotype is deemed medium-sized (0.01 to 0.1%) by its frequency. The rearrangement uses TRBV7-8 and TRBJ2-3. The CDR3 contains 12 residues. Germline V lookup: CDR1 SGHVS, CDR2 FQNEAQ. The chain's CDR3 is CASTTIIDTQYF.

V is TRBV28 and J is TRBJ2-3; TCRdb indicates TRBD1, and absent DNA this call remains unverified. This CDR3 is built from 13 residues. In germline, CDR1 is MDHEN, CDR2 SYDVKM. The CDR3 here is CASSFNPGSTQYF.

The chain is built from TRBV11-2 and TRBJ2-7; TCRdb proposes TRBD1, but this gene call is untestable without DNA. CDR3 length equals 11 residues. Germline V gene data show CDR1 as SGHAT and CDR2 as FQNNGV. The CDR3 spells CASSPGNEQYF. Variable domain in full (rest from reference TRBV11-2 and TRBJ2-7): EAGVAQSPRYKIIEKRQSVAFWCNPISGHATLYWYQQILGQGPKLLIQFQNNGVVDDSQLPKDRFSAERLKGVDSTLKIQPAKLEDSAVYLCASSPGNEQYFGPGTRLTVT.

The chain is built from TRBV5-1 and TRBJ2-7. The V gene's germline CDR1 is SGHRS and CDR2 YFSETQ. The CDR3 spans 12 residues. This chain's CDR3 is CASSFNSVEQYF.